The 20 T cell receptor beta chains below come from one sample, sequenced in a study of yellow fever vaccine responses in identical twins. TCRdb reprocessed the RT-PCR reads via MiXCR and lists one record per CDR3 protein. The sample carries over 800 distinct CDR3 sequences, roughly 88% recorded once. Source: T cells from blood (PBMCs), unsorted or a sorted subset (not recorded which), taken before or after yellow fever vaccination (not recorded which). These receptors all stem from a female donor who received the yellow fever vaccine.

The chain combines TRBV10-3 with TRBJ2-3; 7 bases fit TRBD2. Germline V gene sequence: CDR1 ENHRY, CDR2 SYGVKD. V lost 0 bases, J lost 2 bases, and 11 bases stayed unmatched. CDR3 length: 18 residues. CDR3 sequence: CAISESTPSSGHTDTQYF. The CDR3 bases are TGTGCCATCAGTGAGTCGACCCCCTCTAGCGGACACACAGATACGCAGTATTTT.

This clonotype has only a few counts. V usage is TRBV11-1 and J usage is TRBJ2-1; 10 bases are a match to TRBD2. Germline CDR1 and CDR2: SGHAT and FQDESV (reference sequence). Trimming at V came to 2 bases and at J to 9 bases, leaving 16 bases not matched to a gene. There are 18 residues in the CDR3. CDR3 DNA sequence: TGTGCCAGCAGCTTATACCGGGTACGGCTAGCGGGAGTAGGTGAGCAGTTCTTC. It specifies CASSLYRVRLAGVGEQFF.

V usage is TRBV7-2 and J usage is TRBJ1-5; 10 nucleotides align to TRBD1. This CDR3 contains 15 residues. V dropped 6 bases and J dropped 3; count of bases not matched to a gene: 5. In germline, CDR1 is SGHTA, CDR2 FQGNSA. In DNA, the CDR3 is TGTGCCAGCAGGGGGGGGACAGGGGTCAATCAGCCCCAGCATTTT. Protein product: CASRGGTGVNQPQHF.

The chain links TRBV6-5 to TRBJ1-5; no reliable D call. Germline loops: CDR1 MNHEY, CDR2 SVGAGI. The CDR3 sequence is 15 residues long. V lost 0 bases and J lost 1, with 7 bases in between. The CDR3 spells CASSYSSRSNQPQHF. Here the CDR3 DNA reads TGTGCCAGCAGTTACTCGAGTAGGAGCAATCAGCCCCAGCATTTT.

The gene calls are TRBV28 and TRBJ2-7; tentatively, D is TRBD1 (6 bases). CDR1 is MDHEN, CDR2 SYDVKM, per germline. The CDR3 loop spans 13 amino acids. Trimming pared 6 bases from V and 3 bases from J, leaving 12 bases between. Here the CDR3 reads CASSSGTYYEQYF. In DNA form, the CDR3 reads TGTGCCAGCAGCTCCGGGACATACTACGAGCAGTACTTC. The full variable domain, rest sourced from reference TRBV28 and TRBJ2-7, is DVKVTQSSRYLVKRTGEKVFLECVQDMDHENMFWYRQDPGLGLRLIYFSYDVKMKEKGDIPEGYSVSREKKERFSLILESASTNQTSMYLCASSSGTYYEQYFGPGTRLTVT.

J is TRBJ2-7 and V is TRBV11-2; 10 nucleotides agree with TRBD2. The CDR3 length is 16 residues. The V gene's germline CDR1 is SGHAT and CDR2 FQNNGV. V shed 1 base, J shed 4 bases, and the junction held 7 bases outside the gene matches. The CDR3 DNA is TGTGCCAGCAGCTTAGGTTTAGCGGGAGGAGGGTACGAGCAGTACTTC. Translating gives CASSLGLAGGGYEQYF.

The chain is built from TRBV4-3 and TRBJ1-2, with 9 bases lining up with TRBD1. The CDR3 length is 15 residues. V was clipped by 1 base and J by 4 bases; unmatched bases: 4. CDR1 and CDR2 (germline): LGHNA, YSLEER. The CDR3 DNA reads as TGCGCCAGCAGCCAAGGGACAGGGGAGGCCTATGGCTACACCTTC. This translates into CASSQGTGEAYGYTF.

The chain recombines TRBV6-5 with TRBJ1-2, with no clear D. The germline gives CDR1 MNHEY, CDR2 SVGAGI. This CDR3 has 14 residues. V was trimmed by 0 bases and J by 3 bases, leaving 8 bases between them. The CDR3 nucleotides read TGTGCCAGCAGTTACTCCCCCGGTGACTATGGCTACACCTTC. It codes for CASSYSPGDYGYTF.

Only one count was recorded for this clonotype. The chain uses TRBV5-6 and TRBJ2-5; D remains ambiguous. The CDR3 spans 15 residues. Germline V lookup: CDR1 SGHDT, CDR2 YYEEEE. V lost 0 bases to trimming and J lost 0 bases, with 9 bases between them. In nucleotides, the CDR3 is TGTGCCAGCAGCTTGGTTCTAGGAGACCAAGAGACCCAGTACTTC. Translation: CASSLVLGDQETQYF.

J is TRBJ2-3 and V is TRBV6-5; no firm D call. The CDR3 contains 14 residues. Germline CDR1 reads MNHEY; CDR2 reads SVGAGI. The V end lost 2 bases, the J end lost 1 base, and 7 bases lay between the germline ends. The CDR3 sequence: CASSYAWGTDTQYF. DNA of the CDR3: TGTGCCAGCAGTTACGCCTGGGGCACAGATACGCAGTATTTT.

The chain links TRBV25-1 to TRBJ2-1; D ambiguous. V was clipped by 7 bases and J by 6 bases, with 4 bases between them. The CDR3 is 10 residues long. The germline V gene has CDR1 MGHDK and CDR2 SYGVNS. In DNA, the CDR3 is TGTGCCAGCATGGGCAATGAGCAGTTCTTC. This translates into CASMGNEQFF.

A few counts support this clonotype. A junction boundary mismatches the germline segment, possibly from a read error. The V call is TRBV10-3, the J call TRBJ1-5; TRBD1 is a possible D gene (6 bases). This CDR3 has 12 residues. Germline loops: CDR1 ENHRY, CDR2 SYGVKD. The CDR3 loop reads CAISESSGERNF. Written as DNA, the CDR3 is TGTGCCATCAGTGAGTCGTCAGGGGAGCGGAATTTT.

CDR3 amino acids: CASRSQGSYGYTF. For the CDR3, the DNA is TGTGCCAGCAGGTCACAGGGCTCCTATGGCTACACCTTC. The rearrangement uses TRBV6-1 and TRBJ1-2; D is perhaps TRBD1 (6 bases). CDR1 is MNHNS and CDR2 is SASEGT in the germline V gene. CDR3 length equals 13 residues. V dropped 6 bases and J dropped 4 bases, with 12 bases sitting between them.

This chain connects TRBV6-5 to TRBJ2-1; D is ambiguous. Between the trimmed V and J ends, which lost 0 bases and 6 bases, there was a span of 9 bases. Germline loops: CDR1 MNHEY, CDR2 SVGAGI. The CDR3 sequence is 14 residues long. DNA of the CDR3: TGTGCCAGCAGTTACTCGAACAGTCCCAATGAGCAGTTCTTC. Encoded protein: CASSYSNSPNEQFF.

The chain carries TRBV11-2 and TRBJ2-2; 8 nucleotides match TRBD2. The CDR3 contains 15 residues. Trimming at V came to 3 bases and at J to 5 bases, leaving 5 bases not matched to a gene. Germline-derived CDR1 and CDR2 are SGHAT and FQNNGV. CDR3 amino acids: CASSFDGRGTGELFF. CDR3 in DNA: TGTGCCAGCAGCTTTGACGGGAGGGGGACCGGGGAGCTGTTTTTT.

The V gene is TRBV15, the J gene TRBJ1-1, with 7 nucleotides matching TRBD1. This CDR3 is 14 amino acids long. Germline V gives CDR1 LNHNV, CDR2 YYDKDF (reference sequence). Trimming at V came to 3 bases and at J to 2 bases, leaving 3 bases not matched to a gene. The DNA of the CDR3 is TGTGCCACCAGCAGGGGGGACAGAAACACTGAAGCTTTCTTT. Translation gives CATSRGDRNTEAFF.

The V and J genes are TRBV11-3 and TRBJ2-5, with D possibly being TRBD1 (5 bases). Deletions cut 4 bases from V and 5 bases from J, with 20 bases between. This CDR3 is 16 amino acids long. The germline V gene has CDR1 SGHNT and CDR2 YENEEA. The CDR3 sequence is CASSSSPQGRGETQYF. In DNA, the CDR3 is TGTGCCAGCAGCTCCTCCCCCCAGGGAAGGGGTGAGACCCAGTACTTC.

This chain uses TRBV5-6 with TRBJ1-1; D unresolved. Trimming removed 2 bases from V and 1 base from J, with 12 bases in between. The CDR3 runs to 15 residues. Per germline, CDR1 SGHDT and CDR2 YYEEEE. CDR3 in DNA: TGTGCCAGCAGCTTTCTCAACGGAGCGAACACTGAAGCTTTCTTT. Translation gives CASSFLNGANTEAFF.

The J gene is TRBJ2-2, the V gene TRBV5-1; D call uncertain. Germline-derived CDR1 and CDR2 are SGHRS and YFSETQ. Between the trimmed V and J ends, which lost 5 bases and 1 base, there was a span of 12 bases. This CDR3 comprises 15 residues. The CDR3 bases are TGCGCCAGCAGGATTACACGACAGAACACCGGGGAGCTGTTTTTT. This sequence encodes CASRITRQNTGELFF.

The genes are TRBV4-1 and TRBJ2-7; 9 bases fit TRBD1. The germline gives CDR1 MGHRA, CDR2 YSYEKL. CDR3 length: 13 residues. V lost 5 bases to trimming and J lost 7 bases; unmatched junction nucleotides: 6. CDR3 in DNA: TGCGCCAGCAGCACGGACAGGGGCCAAGAGCAGTACTTC. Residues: CASSTDRGQEQYF.